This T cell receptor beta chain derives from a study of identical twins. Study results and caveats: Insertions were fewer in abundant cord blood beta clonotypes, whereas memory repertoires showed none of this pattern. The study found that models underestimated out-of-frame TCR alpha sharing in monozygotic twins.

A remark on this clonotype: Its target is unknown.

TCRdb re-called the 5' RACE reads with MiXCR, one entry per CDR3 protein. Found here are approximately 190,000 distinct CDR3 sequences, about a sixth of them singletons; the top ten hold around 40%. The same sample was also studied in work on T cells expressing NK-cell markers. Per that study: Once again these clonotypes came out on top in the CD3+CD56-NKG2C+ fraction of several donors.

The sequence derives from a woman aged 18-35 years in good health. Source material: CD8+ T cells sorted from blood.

The chain's CDR3 is CSARASVLIDTEAFF. CDR3 DNA: TGCAGTGCTAGAGCTTCAGTGCTGATCGACACTGAAGCTTTCTTT. The chain employs TRBV20-1 and TRBJ1-1; D is ambiguous. The CDR3 is 15 residues long. V lost 1 base and J lost 3, with 15 bases in between. Germline-derived CDR1 and CDR2 are DFQATT and SNEGSKA (reference sequence).